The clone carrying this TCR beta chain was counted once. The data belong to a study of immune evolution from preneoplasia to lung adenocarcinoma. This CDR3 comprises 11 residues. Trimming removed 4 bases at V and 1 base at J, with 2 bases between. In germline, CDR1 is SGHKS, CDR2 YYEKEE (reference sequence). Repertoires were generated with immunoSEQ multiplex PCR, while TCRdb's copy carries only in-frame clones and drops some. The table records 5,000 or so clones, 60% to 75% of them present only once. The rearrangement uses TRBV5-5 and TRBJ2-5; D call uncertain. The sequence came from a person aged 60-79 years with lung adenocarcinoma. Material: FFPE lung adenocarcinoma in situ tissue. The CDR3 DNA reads TGTGCCAGCAGCCTCCAAGAGACCCAGTACTTC. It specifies CASSLQETQYF.